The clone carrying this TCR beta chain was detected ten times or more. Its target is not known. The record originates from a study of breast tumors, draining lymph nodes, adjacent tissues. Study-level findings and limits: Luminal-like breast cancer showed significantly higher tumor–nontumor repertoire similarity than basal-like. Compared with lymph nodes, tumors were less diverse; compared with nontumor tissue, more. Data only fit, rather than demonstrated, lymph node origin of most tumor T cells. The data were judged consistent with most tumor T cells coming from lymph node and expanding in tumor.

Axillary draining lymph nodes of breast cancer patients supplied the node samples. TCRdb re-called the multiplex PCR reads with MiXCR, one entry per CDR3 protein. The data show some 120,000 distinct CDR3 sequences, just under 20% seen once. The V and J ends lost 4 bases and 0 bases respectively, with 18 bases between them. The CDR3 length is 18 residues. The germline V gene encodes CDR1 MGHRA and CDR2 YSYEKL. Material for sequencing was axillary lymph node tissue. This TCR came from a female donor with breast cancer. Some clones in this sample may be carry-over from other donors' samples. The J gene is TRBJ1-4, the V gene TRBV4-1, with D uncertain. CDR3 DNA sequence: TGCGCCAGCAGCCCCCTAGCAGCCGACCTCGCAACTAATGAAAAACTGTTTTTT. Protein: CASSPLAADLATNEKLFF.